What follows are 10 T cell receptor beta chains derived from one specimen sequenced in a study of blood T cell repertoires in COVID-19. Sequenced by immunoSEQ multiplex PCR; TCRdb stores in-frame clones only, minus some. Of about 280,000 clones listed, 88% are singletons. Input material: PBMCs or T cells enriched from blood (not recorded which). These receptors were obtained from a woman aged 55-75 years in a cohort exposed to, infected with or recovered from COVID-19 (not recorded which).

The CDR3 DNA reads TGTGCCAGCAGTTCTACCAGCCGGGGGGGGGCCGAGGCTTTCTTT. Protein sequence: CASSSTSRGGAEAFF. The chain links TRBV28 to TRBJ1-1; D is possibly TRBD1 (6 bases). Germline V gene sequence: CDR1 MDHEN, CDR2 SYDVKM. This CDR3 has 15 amino acids. The V end lost 4 bases, the J end lost 11 bases, and 23 bases lay between the germline ends.

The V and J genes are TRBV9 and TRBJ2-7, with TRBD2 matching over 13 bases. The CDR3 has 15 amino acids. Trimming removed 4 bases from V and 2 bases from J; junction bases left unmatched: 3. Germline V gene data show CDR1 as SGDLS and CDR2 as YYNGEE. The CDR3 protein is CASSMGLAGPYEQYF. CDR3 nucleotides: TGTGCCAGCAGCATGGGACTAGCGGGACCCTACGAGCAGTACTTC.

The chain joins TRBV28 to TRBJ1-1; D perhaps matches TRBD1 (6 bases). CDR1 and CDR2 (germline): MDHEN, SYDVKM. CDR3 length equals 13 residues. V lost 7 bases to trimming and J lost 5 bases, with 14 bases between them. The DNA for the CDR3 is TGTGCCAGCACCGAGGGGGTAGGTACTGAAGCTTTCTTT. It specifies CASTEGVGTEAFF.

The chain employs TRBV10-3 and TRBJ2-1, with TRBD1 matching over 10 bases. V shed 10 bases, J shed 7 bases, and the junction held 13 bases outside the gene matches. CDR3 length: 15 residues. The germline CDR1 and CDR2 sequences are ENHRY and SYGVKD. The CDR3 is CATRTGTGELNEQFF. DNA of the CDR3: TGTGCCACCCGAACCGGGACAGGGGAGCTTAATGAGCAGTTCTTC.

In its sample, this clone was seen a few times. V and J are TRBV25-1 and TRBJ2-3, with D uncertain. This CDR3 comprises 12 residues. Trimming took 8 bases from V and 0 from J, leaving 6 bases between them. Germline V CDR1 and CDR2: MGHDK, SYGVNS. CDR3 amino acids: CASLKSTDTQYF. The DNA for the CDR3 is TGTGCCAGCCTTAAAAGCACAGATACGCAGTATTTT.

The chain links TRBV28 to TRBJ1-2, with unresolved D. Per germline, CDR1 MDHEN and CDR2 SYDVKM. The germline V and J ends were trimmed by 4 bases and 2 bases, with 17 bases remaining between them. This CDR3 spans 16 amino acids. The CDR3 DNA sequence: TGTGCCAGCAGTTCGCTAGGGAGGGCGAGGAACTATGGCTACACCTTC. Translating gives CASSSLGRARNYGYTF.

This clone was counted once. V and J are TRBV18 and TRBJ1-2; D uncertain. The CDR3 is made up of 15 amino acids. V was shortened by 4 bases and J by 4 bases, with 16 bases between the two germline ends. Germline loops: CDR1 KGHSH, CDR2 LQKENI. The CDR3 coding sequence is TGTGCCAGCTCACTTGAGGGAAAGGCTTCCTATGGCTACACCTTC. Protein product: CASSLEGKASYGYTF.

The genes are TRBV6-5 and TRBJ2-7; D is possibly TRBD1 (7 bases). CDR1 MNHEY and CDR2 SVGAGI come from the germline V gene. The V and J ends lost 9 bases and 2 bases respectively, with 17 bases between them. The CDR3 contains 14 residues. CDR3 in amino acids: CASEGAAGPYEQYF. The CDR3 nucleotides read TGTGCCAGTGAGGGGGCAGCGGGCCCCTACGAGCAGTACTTC.

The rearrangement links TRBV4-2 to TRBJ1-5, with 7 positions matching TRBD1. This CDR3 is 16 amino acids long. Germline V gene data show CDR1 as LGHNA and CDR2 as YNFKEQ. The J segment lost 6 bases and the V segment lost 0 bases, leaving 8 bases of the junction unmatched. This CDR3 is CASSQDGTDVSQPQHF. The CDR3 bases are TGTGCCAGCAGCCAAGACGGGACAGACGTCTCTCAGCCCCAGCATTTT.

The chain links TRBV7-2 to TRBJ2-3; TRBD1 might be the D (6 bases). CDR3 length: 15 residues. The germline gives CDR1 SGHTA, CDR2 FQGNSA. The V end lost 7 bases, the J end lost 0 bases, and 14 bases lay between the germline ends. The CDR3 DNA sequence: TGTGCCAGCATCATTGGGACACCTAGCACAGATACGCAGTATTTT. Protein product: CASIIGTPSTDTQYF.